This T cell receptor (beta chain) was recovered during a study of spatial heterogeneity in lung cancer. Overall study context: Samples were donated by 72 untreated early-stage non-small cell lung cancer patients. Follow-up PBMC samples were sequenced when available, at a median of approximately two years after resection.

TCRdb used MiXCR to reprocess the 5' RACE reads, holding one entry per CDR3 protein. The sample has more than 40,000 distinct CDR3 sequences, approximately 22% seen once. This clonotype was counted only a few times. Stated time point: blood at routine non-recurrence follow-up after resection. Material for sequencing was whole RNA from tumor, nontumor lung or frozen PBMC, left unsorted. The sample here was PBMCs, taken at follow-up. This TCR was recovered from a female donor with early-stage non-small cell lung cancer.

The CDR3 spells CASSQDATRPTQYF. For the CDR3, the DNA is TGTGCCAGCAGCCAAGACGCGACTAGACCTACGCAGTATTTT. V usage is TRBV3-1 and J usage is TRBJ2-3; weak D call: TRBD2 (6 bases). This CDR3 is 14 amino acids long. Germline CDR1 LGHDT, CDR2 YNNKEL (reference sequence). Trimming cost V 0 bases and J 8 bases, with 12 bases left between them.